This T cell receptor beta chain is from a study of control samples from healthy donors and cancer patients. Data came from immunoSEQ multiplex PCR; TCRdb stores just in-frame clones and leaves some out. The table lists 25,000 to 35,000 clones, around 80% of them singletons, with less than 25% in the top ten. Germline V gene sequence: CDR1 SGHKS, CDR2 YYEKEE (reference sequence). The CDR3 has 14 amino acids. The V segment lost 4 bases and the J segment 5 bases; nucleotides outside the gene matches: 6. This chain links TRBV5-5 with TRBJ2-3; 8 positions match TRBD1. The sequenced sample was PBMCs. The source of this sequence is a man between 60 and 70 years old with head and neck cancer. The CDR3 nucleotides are TGTGCCAGCAGCACTTCCGGGACAGGAGATACGCAGTATTTT. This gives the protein CASSTSGTGDTQYF.